Listed here are 31 T cell receptor beta chains from one sample, sequenced in a study of beta chain features in type 1 diabetes. What was sequenced were expressed TCRB transcripts, since all of the isolated RNA had been reverse transcribed. The protocol was immunoSEQ multiplex PCR, while the TCRdb copy is restricted to in-frame clones and leaves out a portion. The table shows around 240,000 clones, with 9.6% occurring only once. The sample consisted of naive CD4+ T cells from blood. The origin of the receptors is a woman in her late teens or twenties in good health.

This clone was counted a few times. Other DNA sequences in the same sample also yield this CDR3. The chain uses TRBV5-1 and TRBJ1-1; tentative D call: TRBD1 (5 bases). V was cut by 0 bases and J by 5 bases, with 11 bases left in between. Germline values: CDR1 SGHRS, CDR2 YFSETQ. This CDR3 is built from 14 residues. The CDR3 bases are TGCGCCAGCAGCTTGGCCCTCTCAGGGACTGAAGCTTTCTTT. This encodes CASSLALSGTEAFF.

This sequence joins TRBV9 and TRBJ2-7, with 7 bases fitting TRBD1. The germline V gene encodes CDR1 SGDLS and CDR2 YYNGEE. The CDR3 runs 14 residues. With 3 bases clipped from V and 0 bases from J, the junction kept 3 bases outside the gene matches. The CDR3 sequence: CASSGTGSSYEQYF. CDR3 sequence (DNA): TGTGCCAGCAGCGGGACAGGCAGCTCCTACGAGCAGTACTTC.

The chain combines TRBV10-3 with TRBJ1-2; 8 nucleotides align to TRBD1. CDR3 length: 16 residues. CDR1 is ENHRY, CDR2 SYGVKD, per germline. J lost 7 bases, V lost 6 bases, and 16 bases had no gene match. CDR3 DNA: TGTGCCATCAGCAATTCAAACCAGGGGGCGGTGAGTGGCTACACCTTC. Its protein product is CAISNSNQGAVSGYTF.

This clone was seen more than once but under ten times. The CDR3 here is CASSLLLAVNTGELFF. The DNA of the CDR3 is TGCGCCAGCAGCTTGTTACTAGCGGTTAACACCGGGGAGCTGTTTTTT. J is TRBJ2-2 and V is TRBV5-1, with 8 bases lining up with TRBD2. The CDR3 runs 16 residues. In germline, CDR1 is SGHRS, CDR2 YFSETQ. The J segment lost 2 bases and the V segment lost 1 base, leaving 4 bases of the junction unmatched.

V and J are TRBV6-1 and TRBJ2-7; D is possibly TRBD2 (6 bases). Per germline, CDR1 MNHNS and CDR2 SASEGT. The ends were cut back, 5 bases at V and 7 bases at J, with 9 bases in the middle. This CDR3 is built from 11 residues. The CDR3 nucleotides read TGTGCCAGCAGTCTCGGAGGGGAGCAGTACTTC. Residues: CASSLGGEQYF.

In its sample, this clone was seen a few times. The gene calls are TRBV27 and TRBJ2-5, with TRBD2 matching over 12 bases. CDR1 is MNHEY and CDR2 is SMNVEV in the germline V gene (reference sequence). The CDR3 has 18 amino acids. The ends lost 6 bases at V and 2 bases at J; junction bases unmatched: 13. As DNA, the CDR3 is TGTGCCAGCAGCCCTCGAGGGGGACTAGCGGGTGTTCAAGAGACCCAGTACTTC. It specifies CASSPRGGLAGVQETQYF.

The chain joins TRBV7-8 to TRBJ1-1, with D possibly matching TRBD1 (5 bases). Trimming cost V 2 bases and J 3 bases, with 13 bases left between them. The CDR3 sequence is 15 residues long. CDR1 is SGHVS, CDR2 FQNEAQ, per germline. CDR3 nucleotide sequence: TGTGCCAGCAGCTTAATTCCAGGGTGGGACACTGAAGCTTTCTTT. This sequence encodes CASSLIPGWDTEAFF.

This clone showed up just a few times. V usage is TRBV6-1 and J usage is TRBJ2-1; 11 bases are shared with TRBD2. CDR1 is MNHNS, CDR2 SASEGT, per germline. V was pared by 5 bases and J by 15 bases, with 9 bases of the junction left unmatched. The CDR3 covers 13 residues. DNA of the CDR3: TGTGCCAGCAGTACCGTAGCGGGAGGGTATTGGTTCTTC. It codes for CASSTVAGGYWFF.

This clone showed up just a few times. This chain uses TRBV7-9 with TRBJ1-5; 7 nucleotides line up with TRBD1. This CDR3 is built from 14 residues. The germline CDR1 and CDR2 sequences are SEHNR and FQNEAQ (reference sequence). V shed 3 bases and J 4 bases; nucleotides not matched to a gene: 3. CDR3 in DNA: TGTGCCAGCAGCTTCGGGACAGATAATCAGCCCCAGCATTTT. This translates into CASSFGTDNQPQHF.

Only a few counts were recorded for this clone. The CDR3 DNA reads as TGTGCCAGCAGCTTAAGTCGGTATACTGAAGCTTTCTTT. This encodes CASSLSRYTEAFF. V and J are TRBV11-3 and TRBJ1-1, with unresolved D. The CDR3 is made up of 13 amino acids. Germline V gene lookup returns CDR1 SGHNT and CDR2 YENEEA. The V and J ends lost 2 bases and 5 bases respectively, with 9 bases between them.

This clone was detected only a few times. The V gene is TRBV29-1, the J gene TRBJ2-7; possibly TRBD1 for D (7 bases). This CDR3 is 13 amino acids long. V gave up 6 bases and J gave up 1 base, with 13 bases separating them. Germline CDR1 and CDR2: SQVTM and ANQGSEA. CDR3 residues: CSVGSGGSYEQYF. The CDR3, as DNA: TGCAGCGTCGGGTCAGGGGGGTCCTACGAGCAGTACTTC.

V gene TRBV2 combines with J gene TRBJ2-2, with 13 positions matching TRBD2. The CDR3 spans 16 residues. Germline V lookup: CDR1 SNHLY, CDR2 FYNNEI. J gave up 6 bases and V 6 bases, and 7 bases lay outside the gene matches. This chain's CDR3 is CASSGTSGEYSGELFF. In nucleotides, the CDR3 is TGTGCCAGCAGCGGGACTAGCGGGGAATATTCCGGGGAGCTGTTTTTT.

This chain joins TRBV25-1 and TRBJ1-1; TRBD1 agrees at 8 bases. V lost 4 bases and J lost 3; bases outside the gene matches: 4. The length of the CDR3 is 14 residues. CDR1 is MGHDK, CDR2 SYGVNS, per germline. The CDR3 sequence is CASSAIQGDTEAFF. The CDR3 DNA reads as TGTGCCAGCAGTGCGATACAGGGGGACACTGAAGCTTTCTTT.

This chain connects TRBV6-1 to TRBJ1-5; no definite D call. Germline V gives CDR1 MNHNS, CDR2 SASEGT. The CDR3 loop spans 16 amino acids. V was cut by 4 bases and J by 2 bases, with 15 bases left in between. The CDR3 protein is CASSVLSAAGNQPQHF. The DNA of the CDR3 is TGTGCCAGCAGTGTGTTGAGCGCGGCTGGCAATCAGCCCCAGCATTTT.

This chain links TRBV29-1 with TRBJ1-1; 7 bases align to TRBD1. This CDR3 spans 14 amino acids. Germline CDR1 SQVTM, CDR2 ANQGSEA. With V trimmed by 4 bases and J by 1 base, 6 bases remained unmatched. The CDR3 nucleotides read TGCAGCGTTGTGGGGACAGAAAAGAACACTGAAGCTTTCTTT. The encoded protein is CSVVGTEKNTEAFF.

This clone was picked up a small number of times. The V and J genes are TRBV7-9 and TRBJ1-2; unclear D gene. CDR3 length: 14 amino acids. Trimming stripped 0 bases from V and 3 bases from J, with 8 bases between. Germline CDR1 and CDR2: SEHNR and FQNEAQ (reference sequence). CDR3 DNA: TGTGCCAGCAGCTTAGCTTGGGCAGACTATGGCTACACCTTC. Translated: CASSLAWADYGYTF. The whole variable domain, remainder taken from reference TRBV7-9 and TRBJ1-2, is DTGVSQNPRHKITKRGQNVTFRCDPISEHNRLYWYRQTLGQGPEFLTYFQNEAQLEKSRLLSDRFSAERPKGSFSTLEIQRTEQGDSAMYLCASSLAWADYGYTFGSGTRLTVV.

The chain joins TRBV30 to TRBJ1-1, with D possibly matching TRBD1 (5 bases). V lost 7 bases, J lost 3 bases, and 21 bases lay in between. This CDR3 is 15 amino acids long. The germline gives CDR1 GTSNPN, CDR2 SVGIG (reference sequence). The CDR3 reads CASKGPQGRDTEAFF. CDR3 DNA sequence: TGTGCCTCCAAGGGTCCTCAGGGTAGGGACACTGAAGCTTTCTTT.

CDR3 residues: CASSVAGWADTQYF. CDR3 sequence (DNA): TGTGCCAGCAGCGTAGCGGGGTGGGCCGATACGCAGTATTTT. The chain combines TRBV9 with TRBJ2-3; D possibly corresponds to TRBD2 (5 bases). The CDR3 has 14 amino acids. Looked up from germline, CDR1 is SGDLS and CDR2 is YYNGEE. The ends were cut back, 0 bases at V and 6 bases at J, with 11 bases in the middle.

This chain joins TRBV6-4 and TRBJ2-1, with D possibly matching TRBD1 (5 bases). Trimming took off 4 bases at V and 0 bases at J, with 16 bases between the two ends. The CDR3 is made up of 17 amino acids. Germline V gives CDR1 MRHNA, CDR2 SNTAGT. CDR3 in amino acids: CASSATPQGSSYNEQFF. The CDR3 region has the DNA TGTGCCAGCAGTGCCACGCCCCAGGGCAGCTCCTACAATGAGCAGTTCTTC.

This clone occurred many times. The V and J genes are TRBV15 and TRBJ2-5; D is unclear. This CDR3 spans 17 amino acids. V lost 3 bases to trimming and J lost 0 bases, with 17 bases between them. Germline lookup yields CDR1 LNHNV and CDR2 YYDKDF (reference sequence). The CDR3 DNA sequence: TGTGCCACCAGCAGTTCGTGGAGACTGGATGACCAAGAGACCCAGTACTTC. Protein product: CATSSSWRLDDQETQYF.

This chain links TRBV5-1 with TRBJ2-5; 10 nucleotides agree with TRBD1. Unmatched junction bases numbered 5, after V lost 2 bases and J lost 1 base. This CDR3 is 16 amino acids long. Germline V gene sequence: CDR1 SGHRS, CDR2 YFSETQ. The CDR3 region is CASSLGQGGSQETQYF. As DNA, the CDR3 is TGCGCCAGCAGCTTAGGACAGGGGGGATCCCAAGAGACCCAGTACTTC. Based on the CDR3 plus reference TRBV5-1 and TRBJ2-5, the full variable domain is KAGVTQTPRYLIKTRGQQVTLSCSPISGHRSVSWYQQTPGQGLQFLFEYFSETQRNKGNFPGRFSGRQFSNSRSEMNVSTLELGDSALYLCASSLGQGGSQETQYFGPGTRLLVL.

The chain's CDR3 is CASSAWSSGNTIYF. The CDR3 nucleotides read TGTGCCAGCAGTGCCTGGAGCTCTGGAAACACCATATATTTT. V is TRBV25-1 and J is TRBJ1-3; D remains unclear. This CDR3 has 14 residues. CDR1 MGHDK and CDR2 SYGVNS come from the germline V gene. V was pared by 4 bases and J by 0 bases, with 7 bases between.

The rearrangement links TRBV19 to TRBJ1-1; TRBD1 aligns across 7 bases. The CDR3 totals 14 residues. Germline V gene data show CDR1 as LNHDA and CDR2 as SQIVND (reference sequence). V lost 7 bases and J lost 1; bases outside the gene matches: 6. The CDR3 nucleotides read TGTGCCAGTAACCCGGGACAGTCGAACACTGAAGCTTTCTTT. It specifies CASNPGQSNTEAFF.

This clone showed up just a few times. This chain connects TRBV10-3 to TRBJ1-4; no definite D call. Germline CDR1 ENHRY, CDR2 SYGVKD. V was pared by 4 bases and J by 8 bases, with 5 bases between. This CDR3 is built from 11 residues. CDR3 coding DNA: TGTGCCATCAGTGGAGGGGAAAAACTGTTTTTT. Translated: CAISGGEKLFF.

The chain is built from TRBV6-6 and TRBJ2-7; no clear D gene. Per germline, CDR1 MNHNY and CDR2 SVGAGI (reference sequence). CDR3 length equals 16 residues. V dropped 2 bases and J dropped 0 bases, with 14 bases sitting between them. This CDR3 reads CASSYPWAQSSYEQYF. CDR3 coding DNA: TGTGCCAGCAGTTACCCGTGGGCCCAAAGCTCCTACGAGCAGTACTTC.

This clone was observed a few times. The rearrangement links TRBV5-4 to TRBJ2-3, with 9 bases lining up with TRBD1. The CDR3 contains 15 residues. CDR1 and CDR2 from the germline V gene are SGHNT and YYREEE (reference sequence). V lost 4 bases and J lost 3; bases outside the gene matches: 6. The CDR3 DNA sequence: TGTGCCAGCAGCCCTAGGGACAGGGATACAGATACGCAGTATTTT. It encodes CASSPRDRDTDTQYF. The variable domain in full, with the rest retrieved from reference TRBV5-4 and TRBJ2-3, is ETGVTQSPTHLIKTRGQQVTLRCSSQSGHNTVSWYQQALGQGPQFIFQYYREEENGRGNFPPRFSGLQFPNYSSELNVNALELDDSALYLCASSPRDRDTDTQYFGPGTRLTVL.

CDR3 nucleotide sequence: TGTGCCAGTAGTCCCCGGACTAGCGGGAGTGAAGCCAAAAACATTCAGTACTTC. It encodes CASSPRTSGSEAKNIQYF. The chain links TRBV19 to TRBJ2-4, with 13 positions matching TRBD2. J was trimmed by 0 bases and V by 5 bases; bases with no gene match: 7. The CDR3 sequence is 18 residues long. Looked up from germline, CDR1 is LNHDA and CDR2 is SQIVND (reference sequence).

This clone was picked up many times. CDR3 nucleotide sequence: TGTGCCAGCAGCTCCACTAAAACTTCGGGCACAGATACGCAGTATTTT. It specifies CASSSTKTSGTDTQYF. The chain is built from TRBV7-9 and TRBJ2-3; no reliable D call. The germline V gene has CDR1 SEHNR and CDR2 FQNEAQ (reference sequence). The CDR3 length is 16 residues. V was clipped by 4 bases and J by 1 base, with 15 bases between them.

The chain recombines TRBV5-5 with TRBJ1-1, with no clear D. The germline V gene encodes CDR1 SGHKS and CDR2 YYEKEE (reference sequence). Between the trimmed V and J ends, which lost 5 bases and 7 bases, there was a span of 12 bases. CDR3 length: 12 amino acids. The CDR3 here is CASSQTGGEAFF. For the CDR3, the DNA is TGTGCCAGCAGTCAAACTGGTGGTGAAGCTTTCTTT.

This clone was seen a handful of times. J is TRBJ1-5 and V is TRBV5-6, with D possibly being TRBD1 (6 bases). Germline assignment: CDR1 SGHDT and CDR2 YYEEEE. The CDR3 totals 16 residues. The V end lost 2 bases, the J end lost 2 bases, and 14 bases lay between the germline ends. The CDR3 coding sequence is TGTGCCAGCAGCTTACAGGGATGGAAAGGCAATCAGCCCCAGCATTTT. Translated, it gives CASSLQGWKGNQPQHF.

V gene TRBV2 combines with J gene TRBJ2-7; D is unresolved. The V gene lost 8 bases and the J gene lost 3 bases, with 17 bases spanning the gap. Germline V gene lookup returns CDR1 SNHLY and CDR2 FYNNEI. The CDR3 runs 14 residues. Here the CDR3 reads CASSYASLDYEQYF. In nucleotides, the CDR3 is TGTGCCAGCTCCTATGCGTCGCTCGACTACGAGCAGTACTTC.